This TCR beta chain was identified during a study of T cells after yellow fever vaccination. Study results and caveats: Peaking faster, on day 5 versus 15, the secondary response was nonetheless weaker. Some clonotypes, a small share, were shared between CD4 and CD8 compartments. Booster samples showed a return of most primary-vaccination clones (around 96% CD4, about 87% CD8).

There are a few counts of this clonotype. V gave up 4 bases and J gave up 5 bases, with 18 bases separating them. The length of the CDR3 is 14 residues. The germline gives CDR1 DFQATT, CDR2 SNEGSKA (reference sequence). In making TCR cDNA, 5'RACE template switching added a universal primer site and UMIs to it. TCRdb re-called the 5' RACE reads with MiXCR, one entry per CDR3 protein. Here the sample spans tens of thousands of distinct CDR3 sequences, 6.3% being singletons. Sequences were derived from PBMCs, either bulk or a sorted T-cell subset (CD4+, CD8+, memory, or dextramer-sorted; not recorded which), sampled on the day of the yellow fever booster vaccination. The source of this sequence is a man aged 25-40 years who received the YFV17D yellow fever vaccine. The rearrangement links TRBV20-1 to TRBJ2-7, with D possibly called TRBD1 or TRBD2 (7 bases each). The chain's CDR3 is CSAIGPGGGDEQYF. In DNA, the CDR3 is TGCAGTGCTATTGGTCCAGGGGGGGGGGACGAGCAGTACTTC.